This TCR beta chain stems from a study of blood T cell repertoires in COVID-19. Study-wide background: Italy, Spain and the United States were the sources of the convalescent and acute COVID-19 samples. Sample material is recorded as cDNA or gDNA derived from T cells, B-cell-depleted T cells, or PBMCs.

Authors' processing steps: It was from reference gene primer amplification that nucleated cell counts were estimated. Produced via immunoSEQ multiplex PCR; TCRdb's table is partial and in-frame only. From that table come the V and J calls and clone size; the DNA was used to work out D and trimming. The sample records about 100,000 clones, roughly 83% being singletons. The source is a human donor in a cohort sampled during active COVID-19. Sequencing was performed on peripheral blood.

CDR3 sequence: CASSPLLAAANTGELFF. CDR3 nucleotide sequence: TGTGCCAGCTCACCACTGCTAGCGGCCGCGAACACCGGGGAGCTGTTTTTT. The rearrangement joins TRBV18 to TRBJ2-2; TRBD2 matches at 7 bases. The germline V gene encodes CDR1 KGHSH and CDR2 LQKENI. Germline trimming cut 1 base from V and 0 bases from J; bases unmatched to any gene: 5. This CDR3 is 17 amino acids long.